These 31 T cell receptor beta chains were sequenced from one sample in a study of cytomegalovirus exposure and HLA in healthy donors. Primers included in the PCR were 60 Vbeta and 13 Jbeta primers. Generated by immunoSEQ multiplex PCR, the TCRdb table keeps only in-frame clones and is missing some. The sample has fewer than 200,000 clones, around 80% seen once. The sequencing input was PBMCs. The receptor source for this set is a woman aged 18-29 years in good health and CMV-seronegative.

This chain connects TRBV2 to TRBJ2-1; no firm D call. The germline gives CDR1 SNHLY, CDR2 FYNNEI. CDR3 length: 15 residues. The ends were cut back, 2 bases at V and 0 bases at J, with 8 bases in the middle. The CDR3 loop is CASSEIPGSYNEQFF. CDR3 DNA sequence: TGTGCCAGCAGTGAAATCCCGGGCTCCTACAATGAGCAGTTCTTC.

The chain carries TRBV5-4 and TRBJ2-1; 10 nucleotides align to TRBD2. The junction had 18 bases not matched to a gene; V was cut back by 0 bases and J by 9 bases. Germline loops: CDR1 SGHNT, CDR2 YYREEE (reference sequence). This CDR3 comprises 19 residues. The CDR3 spells CASSLGRTSGRGLEREQFF. The CDR3 DNA reads TGTGCCAGCAGCTTGGGGCGGACTAGCGGAAGGGGTCTAGAGCGTGAGCAGTTCTTC. Full variable domain (rest looked up from reference TRBV5-4 and TRBJ2-1): ETGVTQSPTHLIKTRGQQVTLRCSSQSGHNTVSWYQQALGQGPQFIFQYYREEENGRGNFPPRFSGLQFPNYSSELNVNALELDDSALYLCASSLGRTSGRGLEREQFFGPGTRLTVL.

This clone was detected only a few times. V and J are TRBV15 and TRBJ1-5, with D maybe TRBD1 (5 bases). This CDR3 region has 14 residues. V lost 1 base and J 3 bases, leaving 7 bases between the germline ends. Germline V CDR1 and CDR2: LNHNV, YYDKDF (reference sequence). The CDR3 bases are TGTGCCACCAGCAGAGGACAGCCCAATCAGCCCCAGCATTTT. This translates into CATSRGQPNQPQHF.

In its sample, this clone was seen a few times. The chain uses TRBV7-2 and TRBJ2-7, with 7 positions matching TRBD1. The CDR3 has 14 residues. Trimming removed 4 bases from V and 7 bases from J; junction bases left unmatched: 10. Germline CDR1 reads SGHTA; CDR2 reads FQGNSA. In nucleotides, the CDR3 is TGTGCCAGCAGCTATGGGGACAGTCGCCCGGAGCAGTACTTC. This encodes CASSYGDSRPEQYF.

The chain couples TRBV7-3 to TRBJ2-3, with 8 bases matching TRBD2. Germline trimming cut 5 bases from V and 9 bases from J; bases unmatched to any gene: 13. CDR1 and CDR2 from the germline V gene are SGHTA and FQGTGA. CDR3 length: 15 residues. The CDR3 nucleotides read TGTGCCAGCAGCCTCTCACGGGAGGGCCAATCGACGCAGTATTTT. As protein: CASSLSREGQSTQYF.

The chain joins TRBV19 to TRBJ2-1, with D hard to call. V lost 1 base to trimming and J lost 8 bases, with 12 bases between them. The CDR3 is 14 residues long. Germline V gene data show CDR1 as LNHDA and CDR2 as SQIVND (reference sequence). CDR3: CASSIGTSIYEQFF. Here the CDR3 DNA reads TGTGCCAGTAGTATAGGTACCAGTATCTATGAGCAGTTCTTC.

The V call is TRBV4-1, the J call TRBJ1-3, with no clear D. There are 17 residues in the CDR3. V lost 7 bases and J lost 1, with 20 bases in between. Germline V gene lookup returns CDR1 MGHRA and CDR2 YSYEKL. The CDR3 DNA is TGCGCCAGCACCCATCTCGGCAGGACTCAATCTGGAAACACCATATATTTT. It is translated as CASTHLGRTQSGNTIYF.

This rearrangement joins TRBV2 to TRBJ2-5, with TRBD1 matching 8 bases. The CDR3 has 13 amino acids. Germline V gene lookup returns CDR1 SNHLY and CDR2 FYNNEI. Trimming cost V 1 base and J 13 bases; bases outside gene matches: 8. The CDR3 bases are TGTGCCAGCAGTGAAGGACGGGGACAGGCGCTGTACTTC. Translated: CASSEGRGQALYF.

The sample holds one count of this clone. V is TRBV5-1 and J is TRBJ2-3; D is perhaps TRBD2 (5 bases). Germline CDR1 SGHRS, CDR2 YFSETQ. The germline V and J ends were trimmed by 1 base and 4 bases, with 13 bases remaining between them. The length of the CDR3 is 15 residues. The CDR3 spells CASSLSEGGADTQYF. CDR3 in DNA: TGCGCCAGCAGCTTGTCCGAAGGAGGAGCAGATACGCAGTATTTT.

The chain uses TRBV5-1 and TRBJ2-7, with 9 positions matching TRBD1. CDR1 is SGHRS, CDR2 YFSETQ, per germline. The V segment lost 3 bases and the J segment 0 bases; nucleotides outside the gene matches: 13. The CDR3 covers 18 residues. CDR3 sequence reads: CASSSEPDRGDLSYEQYF. CDR3 in DNA: TGCGCCAGCAGCTCTGAGCCGGACAGGGGCGATCTCTCCTACGAGCAGTACTTC.

The chain combines TRBV30 with TRBJ1-1, with unresolved D. V was clipped by 1 base and J by 0 bases, with 15 bases between them. Germline CDR1 reads GTSNPN; CDR2 reads SVGIG (reference sequence). The CDR3 length is 16 residues. This chain's CDR3 is CAWSDPWLVLNTEAFF. The CDR3 DNA sequence: TGTGCCTGGAGTGACCCTTGGTTAGTATTGAACACTGAAGCTTTCTTT.

This rearrangement joins TRBV6-1 to TRBJ2-7; 7 bases match TRBD1. The CDR3 is made up of 16 amino acids. Germline CDR1 MNHNS, CDR2 SASEGT. With 3 bases clipped from V and 0 bases from J, the junction kept 8 bases outside the gene matches. CDR3 amino acids: CASSDEGTAASYEQYF. The DNA of the CDR3 is TGTGCCAGCAGTGATGAGGGGACAGCAGCCTCCTACGAGCAGTACTTC.

About this clone itself: In the same sample, other DNA sequences code for this CDR3. The J gene is TRBJ2-7, the V gene TRBV7-2; D call uncertain. The CDR3 is 11 amino acids. The germline CDR1 and CDR2 sequences are SGHTA and FQGNSA. V lost 5 bases and J 2 bases, leaving 4 bases between the germline ends. The CDR3 sequence: CASSPAYEQYF. CDR3 nucleotides: TGTGCCAGCAGCCCAGCCTACGAGCAGTACTTC.

The chain recombines TRBV4-2 with TRBJ2-3; TRBD2 matches 7 bases. The CDR3 is made up of 17 amino acids. With V trimmed by 4 bases and J by 3 bases, 13 bases remained unmatched. Germline V gene data show CDR1 as LGHNA and CDR2 as YNFKEQ. CDR3 sequence reads: CASSPGLTSEITDTQYF. CDR3 nucleotides: TGTGCCAGCAGCCCAGGGCTAACTAGCGAAATTACAGATACGCAGTATTTT.

V and J are TRBV5-6 and TRBJ2-2; TRBD1 agrees at 9 bases. This CDR3 comprises 14 residues. Germline assignment: CDR1 SGHDT and CDR2 YYEEEE. V was clipped by 4 bases and J by 6 bases; unmatched bases: 4. The CDR3, as DNA: TGTGCCAGCAGCCCGGGGACAGGGTCCGGGGAGCTGTTTTTT. Its translation: CASSPGTGSGELFF.

The chain combines TRBV6-1 with TRBJ2-1; 8 bases fit TRBD2. The CDR3 has 16 amino acids. The J segment lost 10 bases and the V segment lost 3 bases, leaving 14 bases of the junction unmatched. In germline, CDR1 is MNHNS, CDR2 SASEGT. This CDR3 reads CASSDPGSGGGVEQFF. Written as DNA, the CDR3 is TGTGCCAGCAGTGATCCTGGAAGCGGGGGAGGTGTCGAGCAGTTCTTC.

This chain joins TRBV7-2 and TRBJ2-2; 9 bases line up with TRBD2. The CDR3 spans 14 residues. V dropped 6 bases and J dropped 7; count of bases not matched to a gene: 6. CDR1 is SGHTA, CDR2 FQGNSA, per germline. CDR3 in amino acids: CASSYSGGNGELFF. The CDR3 DNA follows: TGTGCCAGCAGTTATAGCGGGGGCAACGGGGAGCTGTTTTTT.

The V call is TRBV9, the J call TRBJ2-5, with a tentative D call TRBD2 (5 bases). V was trimmed by 5 bases and J by 5 bases, leaving 19 bases between them. The germline V gene encodes CDR1 SGDLS and CDR2 YYNGEE. This CDR3 contains 15 residues. Here the CDR3 reads CASSPQPSPGETQYF. In DNA form, the CDR3 reads TGTGCCAGCAGTCCACAGCCATCCCCGGGGGAGACCCAGTACTTC. The variable domain in full, with the rest retrieved from reference TRBV9 and TRBJ2-5, is DSGVTQTPKHLITATGQRVTLRCSPRSGDLSVYWYQQSLDQGLQFLIQYYNGEERAKGNILERFSAQQFPDLHSELNLSSLELGDSALYFCASSPQPSPGETQYFGPGTRLLVL.

This clone was picked up a small number of times. V and J are TRBV5-1 and TRBJ2-7; D remains unclear. The CDR3 length is 14 residues. CDR1 and CDR2 (germline): SGHRS, YFSETQ. Between the trimmed V and J ends, which lost 0 bases and 2 bases, there was a span of 9 bases. CDR3 sequence: CASSLGFSTYEQYF. In nucleotides, the CDR3 is TGCGCCAGCAGCTTGGGTTTCTCTACCTACGAGCAGTACTTC.

CDR3 region: CASSLDSVSGNTIYF. The CDR3 DNA is TGTGCCAGCAGCTTGGACAGTGTCTCTGGAAACACCATATATTTT. The chain links TRBV5-4 to TRBJ1-3, with unresolved D. V was cut by 0 bases and J by 0 bases, with 7 bases left in between. Germline V gene lookup returns CDR1 SGHNT and CDR2 YYREEE (reference sequence). The CDR3 loop spans 15 amino acids.

V usage is TRBV19 and J usage is TRBJ2-5, with 9 positions matching TRBD1. This CDR3 is 13 amino acids long. The V segment lost 6 bases and the J segment 4 bases; nucleotides outside the gene matches: 3. Germline V CDR1 and CDR2: LNHDA, SQIVND (reference sequence). This CDR3 reads CASRLTGGETQYF. In DNA form, the CDR3 reads TGTGCCAGTAGGCTGACAGGGGGAGAGACCCAGTACTTC.

The chain joins TRBV11-3 to TRBJ2-4, with 8 bases lining up with TRBD2. The germline V gene has CDR1 SGHNT and CDR2 YENEEA. J was trimmed by 2 bases and V by 2 bases; bases with no gene match: 5. CDR3 length equals 16 residues. The CDR3 DNA sequence: TGTGCCAGCAGCTTAAGACTAGCGTTTACCAAAAACATTCAGTACTTC. Translated, it gives CASSLRLAFTKNIQYF.

The chain has TRBV7-6 and TRBJ2-3, with 10 nucleotides matching TRBD1. The trim removed 7 bases at V and 3 bases at J, leaving 7 bases unmatched. This CDR3 has 15 amino acids. Germline CDR1 is SGHVS and CDR2 is FNYEAQ. DNA for the CDR3: TGTGCCAGCACGACAGGGGGCATCGTAACAGATACGCAGTATTTT. Its protein product is CASTTGGIVTDTQYF.

The chain combines TRBV6-1 with TRBJ2-3; tentative D call: TRBD1 (5 bases). The CDR3 covers 14 residues. V shed 1 base and J shed 2 bases, with 7 bases lying between them. Germline V CDR1 and CDR2: MNHNS, SASEGT. Here the CDR3 reads CASSEGTITDTQYF. CDR3 DNA sequence: TGTGCCAGCAGTGAAGGGACAATCACAGATACGCAGTATTTT.

The gene calls are TRBV9 and TRBJ2-1; TRBD2 aligns across 8 bases. V lost 2 bases and J lost 9; bases outside the gene matches: 10. This CDR3 comprises 15 residues. The V gene's germline CDR1 is SGDLS and CDR2 YYNGEE. The DNA of the CDR3 is TGTGCCAGCAGCGTCAGCTGGGCTAGCGGGTCTGAGCAGTTCTTC. Protein sequence: CASSVSWASGSEQFF.

This chain uses TRBV7-3 with TRBJ2-1; the D gene is possibly TRBD1 (6 bases). Germline CDR1 reads SGHTA; CDR2 reads FQGTGA. Trimming shortened V by 3 bases and J by 2 bases, and 8 bases separated the two germline ends. The length of the CDR3 is 14 residues. Here the CDR3 reads CASSFGGTYNEQFF. CDR3 sequence (DNA): TGTGCCAGCAGCTTTGGGGGCACCTACAATGAGCAGTTCTTC.

The CDR3 loop is CASSGGRFGGEQYF. The CDR3 bases are TGTGCCAGCAGTGGCGGGAGGTTTGGCGGCGAGCAGTACTTC. The J gene is TRBJ2-7, the V gene TRBV6-5; 8 nucleotides match TRBD2. V lost 5 bases and J lost 6; bases outside the gene matches: 9. The CDR3 loop spans 14 amino acids. The germline CDR1 and CDR2 sequences are MNHEY and SVGAGI.

V is TRBV6-1 and J is TRBJ2-2, with D tentatively TRBD1 (5 bases). This CDR3 spans 14 amino acids. V lost 4 bases and J 6 bases, leaving 12 bases between the germline ends. Germline-derived CDR1 and CDR2 are MNHNS and SASEGT. CDR3 nucleotide sequence: TGTGCCAGCAGTGTCAATGGGGCGTCCGGGGAGCTGTTTTTT. Its protein product is CASSVNGASGELFF.

The V and J genes are TRBV10-2 and TRBJ2-7; D remains unclear. Germline lookup yields CDR1 WSHSY and CDR2 SAAADI. Trimming shortened V by 3 bases and J by 5 bases, and 2 bases separated the two germline ends. The CDR3 sequence is 10 residues long. The DNA for the CDR3 is TGCGCCAGCAGTGATAACGAGCAGTACTTC. Residues: CASSDNEQYF.

This clone has more than one count but fewer than ten. CDR3 in amino acids: CASSSRQGGASEKLFF. DNA for the CDR3: TGTGCCAGCAGCTCACGACAGGGGGGGGCGAGCGAAAAACTGTTTTTT. The chain joins TRBV13 to TRBJ1-4; 9 nucleotides agree with TRBD1. The CDR3 consists of 16 residues. The V gene end was trimmed by 4 bases and the J gene end by 8 bases; junction bases not matched to a gene: 11. The germline gives CDR1 PRHDT, CDR2 FYEKMQ (reference sequence).

The J gene is TRBJ2-1, the V gene TRBV5-1, with 10 bases aligning to TRBD2. J was trimmed by 8 bases and V by 0 bases; bases with no gene match: 11. CDR1 and CDR2 (germline): SGHRS, YFSETQ. This CDR3 has 17 residues. The CDR3 DNA sequence: TGCGCCAGCAGCTTGGAAGGTAGCGGGAGGATTAGGGATGAGCAGTTCTTC. Translation gives CASSLEGSGRIRDEQFF. Looking up the rest from reference TRBV5-1 and TRBJ2-1 gives the full variable domain: KAGVTQTPRYLIKTRGQQVTLSCSPISGHRSVSWYQQTPGQGLQFLFEYFSETQRNKGNFPGRFSGRQFSNSRSEMNVSTLELGDSALYLCASSLEGSGRIRDEQFFGPGTRLTVL.